This T cell receptor beta chain was obtained from a study of cytomegalovirus exposure and HLA in healthy donors. General study findings and limits: Investigators reported 164 TCR beta chains as tied to cytomegalovirus.

Primers: 60 Vbeta forward and 13 Jbeta reverse. Per the original methods: There were about 80 million unique TCR beta chains by a later count, and about 12 million of them were shared. Data came from immunoSEQ multiplex PCR; TCRdb stores just in-frame clones and leaves some out. The V and J calls and clone size are taken from that table; D and trimming were inferred from the DNA. In the table there are some 170,000 clones, approximately 84% of which are singletons. The germline gives CDR1 SQVTM, CDR2 ANQGSEA. CDR3 length: 14 amino acids. Germline trimming cut 3 bases from V and 5 bases from J; bases unmatched to any gene: 8. As to this clone: Antigen: not known.

Sequences were obtained from PBMCs. The clonotype originates from a female donor in good health and CMV-seronegative. The chain recombines TRBV29-1 with TRBJ1-2; TRBD1 matches at 8 bases. The CDR3 spells CSVDFGDRTYGYTF. Here the CDR3 DNA reads TGCAGCGTTGACTTCGGGGACAGGACTTATGGCTACACCTTC.